The 7 T cell receptor beta chains in this list originate from one sample, sequenced in a study of identical twins. TCRdb itself ran the 5' RACE reads through MiXCR, one entry per CDR3 protein. This table has about 500,000 distinct CDR3 sequences, approximately 14% appearing once. These records were also assigned to another study, of yellow fever vaccine responses in identical twins.

Sequenced sample: CD4+ T cells sorted from blood. These receptors were collected from a woman aged 18 to 35 in good health.

This clonotype was counted a few times. This chain joins TRBV5-1 and TRBJ2-7; 7 positions agree with TRBD1. The germline V gene encodes CDR1 SGHRS and CDR2 YFSETQ. This CDR3 is 16 amino acids long. Trimming cost V 0 bases and J 1 base; bases outside gene matches: 7. This CDR3 is CASSLAPNRGSYEQYF. Here the CDR3 DNA reads TGCGCCAGCAGCTTGGCTCCAAACAGGGGATCCTACGAGCAGTACTTC.

The CDR3 DNA follows: TGTGCCAGCAGCCAGCAGCCTACAGGGACCGGATCTTACGAGCAGTACTTC. Protein product: CASSQQPTGTGSYEQYF. The J gene is TRBJ2-7, the V gene TRBV7-6; D is possibly TRBD1 (6 bases). There are 17 residues in the CDR3. Trimming pared 5 bases from V and 4 bases from J, leaving 24 bases between. Germline V gene sequence: CDR1 SGHVS, CDR2 FNYEAQ.

The J gene is TRBJ2-2, the V gene TRBV5-6; D ambiguous. Deletions cut 2 bases from V and 1 base from J, with 9 bases between. CDR1 and CDR2 (germline): SGHDT, YYEEEE. The CDR3 spans 15 residues. The CDR3 nucleotides read TGTGCCAGCAGCTTTAACGGATTGAACACCGGGGAGCTGTTTTTT. Amino acid sequence: CASSFNGLNTGELFF.

The chain links TRBV10-3 to TRBJ2-7; D could derive from TRBD1 or TRBD2 (5 bases each). Germline CDR1 reads ENHRY; CDR2 reads SYGVKD. This CDR3 is 13 amino acids long. The V and J ends lost 10 bases and 0 bases respectively, with 13 bases between them. CDR3 in amino acids: CATGTRSSYEQYF. CDR3 sequence (DNA): TGTGCCACCGGGACCAGATCCTCCTACGAGCAGTACTTC.

This clonotype was picked up many times. The chain combines TRBV29-1 with TRBJ1-3; D is ambiguous. The CDR3 has 13 amino acids. Germline V gene data show CDR1 as SQVTM and CDR2 as ANQGSEA. Trimming pared 6 bases from V and 0 bases from J, leaving 9 bases between. CDR3 coding DNA: TGCAGCGTCGCACGGAGCTCTGGAAACACCATATATTTT. Residues: CSVARSSGNTIYF.

The sample holds a few counts of this clonotype. The chain is built from TRBV4-3 and TRBJ2-5, with unresolved D. Germline V CDR1 and CDR2: LGHNA, YSLEER. This CDR3 spans 14 amino acids. Deletions cut 0 bases from V and 4 bases from J, with 9 bases between. DNA of the CDR3: TGCGCCAGCAGCCAAGACGCCGGTTTAGAGACCCAGTACTTC. Its translation is CASSQDAGLETQYF.

This clonotype was counted at least ten times. CDR3: CASRRSDGDTQYF. CDR3 in DNA: TGCGCCAGCCGACGATCAGATGGGGATACGCAGTATTTT. The chain employs TRBV5-1 and TRBJ2-3; D unresolved. The CDR3 length is 13 residues. Germline-derived CDR1 and CDR2 are SGHRS and YFSETQ. V was trimmed by 7 bases and J by 6 bases, leaving 15 bases between them.